This T cell receptor beta chain comes out of a study of OX40 agonist ivuxolimab in advanced cancers. Describing the broader study: Ivuxolimab, which targeted the costimulatory receptor OX40 (CD134), was an agonistic, fully human IgG2 monoclonal antibody. Of the approximately 50 dose-escalation patients, hepatocellular carcinoma was present in about 20, melanoma in approximately 15, renal cell carcinoma in 9 and head and neck cancer in 9. Partial responses occurred in three dose-escalation patients, of whom one had hepatocellular carcinoma and two had cutaneous melanoma. The purpose of peripheral TCRbeta sequencing was to test whether ivuxolimab changed TCR sequence diversity and led to clonal T-cell expansion. The paper describes the monotherapy dose-escalation part (N of about 54 patients) of the phase I trial of ivuxolimab. The dose-escalation cohort was roughly 87% male with a mean age of roughly 62 years, ranging from about 20 to 80. Intravenous ivuxolimab was administered to patients every 2 weeks at six dose levels: 0.01, 0.1, 0.3, 1.5, 3 and 10 mg/kg. Prior anti-PD-1, anti-PD-L1 or anti-CTLA-4 therapy was permitted, and checkpoint inhibitors had been received by roughly two fifths of dose-escalation patients.

Patients with autoimmune disease history or receiving systemic immunosuppression were excluded from the trial. Peripheral blood for TCR sequencing was drawn from every dose cohort at baseline, at cycle 4 day 1 and at cycle 7 day 1. The samples were taken from a phase I, first-in-human, multicenter, open-label dose-escalation trial of ivuxolimab. Adults with locally advanced or metastatic head and neck squamous cell, hepatocellular, melanoma or renal cell carcinoma were enrolled in the trial. Before TCR sequencing, CD4+ T cells and CD8+ T cells were sorted from peripheral blood as separate populations. In its sample, this clone was seen once. It lacks a known antigen. No much larger clone exists at a distance of one base, and base qualities are not known. Beyond this particular receptor, the publication reports: In the 0.1-3.0 mg/kg groups, partial responders had among the lowest normalized peripheral clonal expansion, particularly in CD8+ T cells. On average, CD8+ T cells showed more expanded clones than CD4+ T cells after ivuxolimab. Low levels of normalized T-cell clonal expansion were also seen in some patients who did not respond. Antigen specificity was not determined for the clonally expanded peripheral T cells. Clonal expansion of both CD4+ and CD8+ blood T cells was observed from baseline to week 6 at doses 0.1 to 3.0 mg/kg.

Genomic DNA was extracted from sorted cells for sequencing of the TCRbeta CDR3 region. The immunoSEQ Assay was used to sequence the TCRbeta CDR3 regions. Not all clones reach the TCRdb copy of this immuneACCESS table, which keeps in-frame sequences only. Checked studies attribute under half of the gap to unresolved V genes and leave the rest unexplained. This sample has approximately 57,000 clones in its table, and over 75% of those were observed once. The top ten clonotypes cover around 0.71% of the sample. CDR1 WNHNN and CDR2 SYGVQD are derived from the germline V gene (reference sequence). Compared with germline, V lacks 4 bases and J lacks 2 bases; bases without a gene match: 5. Including cysteine and phenylalanine, the CDR3 has 17 amino acids. The entry retains the CDR3 DNA only, 51 bases that are in frame from base 1.

The chain links TRBV10-1 with TRBJ2-2, with 12 middle bases fitting TRBD2. Material: CD4+ or CD8+ T cells sorted from blood, obtained in a trial of the OX40 agonist ivuxolimab. This receptor was identified in an adult with an advanced solid tumor such as melanoma, head and neck, liver or kidney cancer. The CDR3 in this case is CASSASSGGVNTGELFF. In nucleotide form, the sequence is TGCGCCAGCAGTGCCTCTAGCGGGGGGGTAAACACCGGGGAGCTGTTTTTT.